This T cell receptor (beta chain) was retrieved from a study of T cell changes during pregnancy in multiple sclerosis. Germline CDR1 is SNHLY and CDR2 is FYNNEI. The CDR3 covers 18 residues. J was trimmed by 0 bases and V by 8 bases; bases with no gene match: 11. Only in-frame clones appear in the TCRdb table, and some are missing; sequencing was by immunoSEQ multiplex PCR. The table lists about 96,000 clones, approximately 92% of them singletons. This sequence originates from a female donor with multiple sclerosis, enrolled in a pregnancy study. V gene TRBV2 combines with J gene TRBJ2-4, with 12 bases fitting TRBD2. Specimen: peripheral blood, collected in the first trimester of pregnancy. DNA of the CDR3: TGTGCCAGCCGGAGACTAGCGGGAGACTCGGTAGCCAAAAACATTCAGTACTTC. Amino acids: CASRRLAGDSVAKNIQYF.